These T cell receptor beta chains were read from a single sample in a study of T-cell reconstitution after alpha-beta-depleted transplantation in children. TCRdb recomputed calls from the PCR reads with MiXCR, one row per CDR3 protein. Counted here are fewer than 550,000 distinct CDR3 sequences, around 10% occurring once; the ten biggest clones make up roughly 15%. Source: PBMCs, mostly from graft donor cells, taken 180 days after TCRalphabeta/CD19-depleted stem cell transplant. Receptors originate from a female patient aged 2-10 years who had a stem cell transplant for aplastic anemia, so the T cells may come from the graft donor. Both conserved end residues are part of each CDR3. The order of the fields is clone size, D gene, J gene, CDR3 length, V gene, CDR3 protein, CDR3 DNA. A D gene is named only where the DNA matches it firmly. Rows may omit the clone size; those that give it use once, few, many or a size class.

abundance: .
d_gene: .
j_gene: TRBJ1-1
len: 14
v_gene: TRBV5-6
CDR3aa: CASSLVALGTEAFF
CDR3nt: TGTGCCAGCAGCTTGGTGGCCCTCGGGACTGAAGCTTTCTTT

abundance: few
d_gene: .
j_gene: TRBJ2-1
len: 15
v_gene: TRBV5-4
CDR3aa: CASSFQRSGGNEQFF
CDR3nt: TGTGCCAGCAGCTTTCAACGCAGTGGGGGCAATGAGCAGTTCTTC

abundance: .
d_gene: .
j_gene: TRBJ2-4
len: 13
v_gene: TRBV10-2
CDR3aa: CASSDKAKNIQYF
CDR3nt: TGCGCCAGCAGTGACAAAGCCAAAAACATTCAGTACTTC

abundance: few
d_gene: .
j_gene: TRBJ1-1
len: 16
v_gene: TRBV14
CDR3aa: CASSQDRRAGNTEAFF
CDR3nt: TGTGCCAGCAGCCAAGATCGAAGGGCTGGGAACACTGAAGCTTTCTTT

abundance: .
d_gene: .
j_gene: TRBJ2-1
len: 16
v_gene: TRBV3-1
CDR3aa: CASSQGGRVTYNEQFF
CDR3nt: TGTGCCAGCAGTCAGGGGGGCAGAGTTACCTACAATGAGCAGTTCTTC

abundance: few
d_gene: TRBD1
j_gene: TRBJ2-3
len: 14
v_gene: TRBV14
CDR3aa: CASSTRTGGDTQYF
CDR3nt: TGTGCCAGCAGCACACGGACAGGGGGAGATACGCAGTATTTT

abundance: few
d_gene: TRBD2
j_gene: TRBJ2-1
len: 19
v_gene: TRBV9
CDR3aa: CASSVARLAGGNSYNEQFF
CDR3nt: TGTGCCAGCAGCGTAGCTCGGCTAGCGGGAGGGAATTCCTACAATGAGCAGTTCTTC

abundance: .
d_gene: .
j_gene: TRBJ2-1
len: 15
v_gene: TRBV30
CDR3aa: CAWNMVASSYNEQFF
CDR3nt: TGTGCCTGGAACATGGTAGCCTCCTCCTACAATGAGCAGTTCTTC

abundance: .
d_gene: .
j_gene: TRBJ1-1
len: 18
v_gene: TRBV7-8
CDR3aa: CASSQSVYKGGLNTEAFF
CDR3nt: TGTGCCAGCAGCCAATCGGTCTACAAAGGGGGTCTGAACACTGAAGCTTTCTTT

abundance: .
d_gene: .
j_gene: TRBJ1-4
len: 12
v_gene: TRBV20-1
CDR3aa: CSASGQDEKLFF
CDR3nt: TGCAGTGCTAGCGGCCAGGATGAAAAACTGTTTTTT

abundance: .
d_gene: TRBD2
j_gene: TRBJ2-1
len: 14
v_gene: TRBV10-2
CDR3aa: CASKNSGRGNEQFF
CDR3nt: TGCGCCAGCAAGAATAGCGGGAGAGGTAATGAGCAGTTCTTC

abundance: few
d_gene: TRBD1
j_gene: TRBJ2-7
len: 17
v_gene: TRBV2
CDR3aa: CASSEVQTGTGLYEQYF
CDR3nt: TGTGCCAGCAGTGAGGTCCAAACTGGGACAGGGCTCTACGAGCAGTACTTC

abundance: .
d_gene: .
j_gene: TRBJ2-3
len: 16
v_gene: TRBV3-1
CDR3aa: CASSQVTREFTDTQYF
CDR3nt: TGTGCCAGCAGCCAAGTAACCCGGGAGTTCACAGATACGCAGTATTTT

abundance: .
d_gene: TRBD2
j_gene: TRBJ2-1
len: 19
v_gene: TRBV7-3
CDR3aa: CASSLKIFPGGSTYNEQFF
CDR3nt: TGTGCCAGCAGCTTAAAAATCTTCCCGGGAGGGTCCACCTACAATGAGCAGTTCTTC

abundance: few
d_gene: TRBD2
j_gene: TRBJ2-1
len: 15
v_gene: TRBV9
CDR3aa: CASSAERESYNEQFF
CDR3nt: TGTGCCAGCAGCGCAGAGCGGGAGTCCTACAATGAGCAGTTCTTC

abundance: .
d_gene: .
j_gene: TRBJ1-1
len: 13
v_gene: TRBV20-1
CDR3aa: CSPPTGGNTEAFF
CDR3nt: TGCAGTCCACCGACCGGGGGAAACACTGAAGCTTTCTTT

abundance: few
d_gene: TRBD2
j_gene: TRBJ2-3
len: 19
v_gene: TRBV7-2
CDR3aa: CASSLGRSGTSGSWDTQYF
CDR3nt: TGTGCCAGCAGCTTAGGGCGTTCCGGGACTAGCGGGAGTTGGGATACGCAGTATTTT

abundance: few
d_gene: .
j_gene: TRBJ2-5
len: 14
v_gene: TRBV28
CDR3aa: CASSPGGKQETQYF
CDR3nt: TGTGCCAGCAGCCCTGGAGGGAAACAAGAGACCCAGTACTTC

abundance: few
d_gene: .
j_gene: TRBJ1-2
len: 14
v_gene: TRBV14
CDR3aa: CASSQGPALYGYTF
CDR3nt: TGTGCCAGCAGCCAAGGTCCAGCCCTCTATGGCTACACCTTC

abundance: .
d_gene: .
j_gene: TRBJ2-4
len: 15
v_gene: TRBV6-4
CDR3aa: CASSVLQGPPNIQYF
CDR3nt: TGTGCCAGCAGTGTTCTACAAGGCCCCCCTAACATTCAGTACTTC

abundance: many
d_gene: .
j_gene: TRBJ2-5
len: 15
v_gene: TRBV5-1
CDR3aa: CASSSMAGAQETQYF
CDR3nt: TGCGCCAGCAGCTCAATGGCAGGGGCACAAGAGACCCAGTACTTC

abundance: .
d_gene: .
j_gene: TRBJ1-5
len: 15
v_gene: TRBV6-5
CDR3aa: CASSYSIQAIQPQHF
CDR3nt: TGTGCCAGCAGTTACTCGATACAGGCTATTCAGCCCCAGCATTTT

abundance: .
d_gene: TRBD2
j_gene: TRBJ2-1
len: 16
v_gene: TRBV6-1
CDR3aa: CASSQQSGRGYNEQFF
CDR3nt: TGTGCCAGCAGTCAGCAGAGCGGGAGGGGTTACAATGAGCAGTTCTTC

abundance: many
d_gene: .
j_gene: TRBJ2-3
len: 14
v_gene: TRBV29-1
CDR3aa: CSVGLAPLTDTQYF
CDR3nt: TGCAGCGTCGGGTTGGCCCCGTTGACAGATACGCAGTATTTT

abundance: few
d_gene: TRBD2
j_gene: TRBJ2-1
len: 19
v_gene: TRBV20-1
CDR3aa: CSARDQGLKSGRELNEQFF
CDR3nt: TGCAGTGCTAGAGATCAGGGGCTAAAAAGCGGGAGAGAGCTTAATGAGCAGTTCTTC

abundance: few
d_gene: TRBD1
j_gene: TRBJ2-6
len: 18
v_gene: TRBV5-5
CDR3aa: CASSATGTGNSGANVLTF
CDR3nt: TGTGCCAGCAGCGCGACCGGGACAGGGAACTCTGGGGCCAACGTCCTGACTTTC

abundance: few
d_gene: .
j_gene: TRBJ2-5
len: 12
v_gene: TRBV20-1
CDR3aa: CSAGPGWETQYF
CDR3nt: TGCAGTGCTGGGCCAGGGTGGGAGACCCAGTACTTC

abundance: .
d_gene: .
j_gene: TRBJ2-5
len: 18
v_gene: TRBV5-1
CDR3aa: CASSPGRLLGGVQETQYF
CDR3nt: TGCGCCAGCAGCCCCGGGCGCTTACTGGGCGGAGTCCAAGAGACCCAGTACTTC

abundance: few
d_gene: .
j_gene: TRBJ2-1
len: 17
v_gene: TRBV7-2
CDR3aa: CASSLVGALSSYNEQFF
CDR3nt: TGTGCCAGCAGCTTAGTTGGAGCGCTTAGCTCCTACAATGAGCAGTTCTTC

abundance: .
d_gene: .
j_gene: TRBJ2-3
len: 14
v_gene: TRBV5-6
CDR3aa: CASRAGYKGDTQYF
CDR3nt: TGTGCCAGCAGGGCGGGCTACAAAGGAGATACGCAGTATTTT

abundance: few
d_gene: TRBD1
j_gene: TRBJ1-2
len: 14
v_gene: TRBV24-1
CDR3aa: CATSDPRQGYGYTF
CDR3nt: TGTGCCACCAGTGACCCCCGACAGGGCTACGGCTACACCTTC

abundance: few
d_gene: .
j_gene: TRBJ2-3
len: 10
v_gene: TRBV20-1
CDR3aa: CSAVQDTQYF
CDR3nt: TGCAGTGCTGTGCAGGATACGCAGTATTTT

abundance: many
d_gene: .
j_gene: TRBJ1-1
len: 15
v_gene: TRBV29-1
CDR3aa: CSGGNPGRLNTEAFF
CDR3nt: TGCAGCGGTGGAAACCCTGGACGGTTGAACACTGAAGCTTTCTTT

abundance: .
d_gene: .
j_gene: TRBJ1-2
len: 11
v_gene: TRBV6-6
CDR3aa: CASSLHYGYTF
CDR3nt: TGTGCCAGCAGTTTACACTATGGCTACACCTTC

abundance: few
d_gene: .
j_gene: TRBJ1-2
len: 13
v_gene: TRBV29-1
CDR3aa: CSSSGGASYGYTF
CDR3nt: TGCAGCTCTAGCGGGGGCGCAAGCTATGGCTACACCTTC

abundance: .
d_gene: .
j_gene: TRBJ2-1
len: 15
v_gene: TRBV6-5
CDR3aa: CASSYSRGAYNEQFF
CDR3nt: TGTGCCAGCAGTTACTCGAGGGGCGCATACAATGAGCAGTTCTTC

abundance: few
d_gene: .
j_gene: TRBJ2-1
len: 12
v_gene: TRBV20-1
CDR3aa: CSASLGFNEQFF
CDR3nt: TGCAGTGCTAGTCTGGGGTTCAATGAGCAGTTCTTC

abundance: .
d_gene: TRBD2
j_gene: TRBJ2-3
len: 17
v_gene: TRBV5-1
CDR3aa: CASSLETSGREAGTQYF
CDR3nt: TGCGCCAGCAGCTTGGAGACTAGCGGGAGGGAGGCCGGTACGCAGTATTTT

abundance: .
d_gene: .
j_gene: TRBJ1-1
len: 16
v_gene: TRBV3-1
CDR3aa: CASSPWKGQRNTEAFF
CDR3nt: TGTGCCAGCAGCCCTTGGAAGGGACAAAGAAACACTGAAGCTTTCTTT

abundance: few
d_gene: TRBD2
j_gene: TRBJ2-1
len: 17
v_gene: TRBV4-1
CDR3aa: CASSSILGEGSYNEQFF
CDR3nt: TGCGCCAGCAGCTCAATACTCGGGGAGGGGTCCTACAATGAGCAGTTCTTC

abundance: few
d_gene: TRBD1
j_gene: TRBJ1-1
len: 16
v_gene: TRBV27
CDR3aa: CASSLLRRTGVSEAFF
CDR3nt: TGTGCCAGCAGTTTATTGAGGAGGACAGGGGTTTCTGAAGCTTTCTTT

abundance: .
d_gene: .
j_gene: TRBJ2-2
len: 14
v_gene: TRBV12-3/TRBV12-4
CDR3aa: CASSGTRFTGELFF
CDR3nt: TGTGCCAGCAGTGGGACAAGGTTTACCGGGGAGCTGTTTTTT

abundance: few
d_gene: .
j_gene: TRBJ2-7
len: 16
v_gene: TRBV6-5
CDR3aa: CASSYWGDTLAYEQYF
CDR3nt: TGTGCCAGCAGTTACTGGGGGGACACCTTAGCCTACGAGCAGTACTTC

abundance: few
d_gene: TRBD2
j_gene: TRBJ2-3
len: 14
v_gene: TRBV6-2/TRBV6-3
CDR3aa: CASTPGRAGDTQYF
CDR3nt: TGTGCCAGCACCCCGGGGAGGGCCGGAGATACGCAGTATTTT

abundance: .
d_gene: .
j_gene: TRBJ2-2
len: 15
v_gene: TRBV7-2
CDR3aa: CASSLARETTGELFF
CDR3nt: TGTGCCAGCAGCTTAGCCCGGGAAACCACCGGGGAGCTGTTTTTT

abundance: .
d_gene: TRBD2
j_gene: TRBJ2-2
len: 15
v_gene: TRBV6-1
CDR3aa: CASRSLAVNTGELFF
CDR3nt: TGTGCCAGCAGGTCACTAGCGGTTAACACCGGGGAGCTGTTTTTT

abundance: few
d_gene: TRBD2
j_gene: TRBJ2-1
len: 22
v_gene: TRBV4-2
CDR3aa: CASSPGLAGGPRTISSYNEQFF
CDR3nt: TGTGCCAGCAGCCCGGGACTAGCGGGAGGGCCTCGTACGATAAGCTCCTACAATGAGCAGTTCTTC

abundance: few
d_gene: .
j_gene: TRBJ2-3
len: 16
v_gene: TRBV24-1
CDR3aa: CATSDLAREHTDTQYF
CDR3nt: TGTGCCACCAGTGATTTAGCCAGGGAACACACAGATACGCAGTATTTT

abundance: .
d_gene: TRBD1
j_gene: TRBJ2-3
len: 14
v_gene: TRBV10-3
CDR3aa: CAISWDRVTDTQYF
CDR3nt: TGTGCCATTAGTTGGGACAGGGTCACAGATACGCAGTATTTT

abundance: many
d_gene: .
j_gene: TRBJ2-2
len: 13
v_gene: TRBV12-3/TRBV12-4
CDR3aa: CASSFSAPGELFF
CDR3nt: TGTGCCAGCAGTTTTTCGGCCCCCGGGGAGCTGTTTTTT

abundance: many
d_gene: .
j_gene: TRBJ1-2
len: 15
v_gene: TRBV5-1
CDR3aa: CASSLDGRGKNGYTF
CDR3nt: TGCGCCAGCAGCTTGGATGGCCGGGGGAAGAATGGCTACACCTTC

abundance: .
d_gene: .
j_gene: TRBJ1-5
len: 13
v_gene: TRBV3-1
CDR3aa: CASSQVGNQPQHF
CDR3nt: TGTGCCAGCAGCCAAGTAGGGAATCAGCCCCAGCATTTT

abundance: .
d_gene: .
j_gene: TRBJ1-1
len: 14
v_gene: TRBV6-5
CDR3aa: CASSYSGWGTEAFF
CDR3nt: TGTGCCAGCAGTTACTCTGGGTGGGGCACTGAAGCTTTCTTT

abundance: .
d_gene: TRBD1
j_gene: TRBJ2-7
len: 14
v_gene: TRBV2
CDR3aa: CASSIHDRAYEQYF
CDR3nt: TGTGCCAGCAGTATCCATGACAGGGCCTACGAGCAGTACTTC

abundance: few
d_gene: .
j_gene: TRBJ2-7
len: 16
v_gene: TRBV7-2
CDR3aa: CASSFSRTVSSYEQYF
CDR3nt: TGTGCCAGCAGCTTCTCGAGGACGGTCAGCTCCTACGAGCAGTACTTC